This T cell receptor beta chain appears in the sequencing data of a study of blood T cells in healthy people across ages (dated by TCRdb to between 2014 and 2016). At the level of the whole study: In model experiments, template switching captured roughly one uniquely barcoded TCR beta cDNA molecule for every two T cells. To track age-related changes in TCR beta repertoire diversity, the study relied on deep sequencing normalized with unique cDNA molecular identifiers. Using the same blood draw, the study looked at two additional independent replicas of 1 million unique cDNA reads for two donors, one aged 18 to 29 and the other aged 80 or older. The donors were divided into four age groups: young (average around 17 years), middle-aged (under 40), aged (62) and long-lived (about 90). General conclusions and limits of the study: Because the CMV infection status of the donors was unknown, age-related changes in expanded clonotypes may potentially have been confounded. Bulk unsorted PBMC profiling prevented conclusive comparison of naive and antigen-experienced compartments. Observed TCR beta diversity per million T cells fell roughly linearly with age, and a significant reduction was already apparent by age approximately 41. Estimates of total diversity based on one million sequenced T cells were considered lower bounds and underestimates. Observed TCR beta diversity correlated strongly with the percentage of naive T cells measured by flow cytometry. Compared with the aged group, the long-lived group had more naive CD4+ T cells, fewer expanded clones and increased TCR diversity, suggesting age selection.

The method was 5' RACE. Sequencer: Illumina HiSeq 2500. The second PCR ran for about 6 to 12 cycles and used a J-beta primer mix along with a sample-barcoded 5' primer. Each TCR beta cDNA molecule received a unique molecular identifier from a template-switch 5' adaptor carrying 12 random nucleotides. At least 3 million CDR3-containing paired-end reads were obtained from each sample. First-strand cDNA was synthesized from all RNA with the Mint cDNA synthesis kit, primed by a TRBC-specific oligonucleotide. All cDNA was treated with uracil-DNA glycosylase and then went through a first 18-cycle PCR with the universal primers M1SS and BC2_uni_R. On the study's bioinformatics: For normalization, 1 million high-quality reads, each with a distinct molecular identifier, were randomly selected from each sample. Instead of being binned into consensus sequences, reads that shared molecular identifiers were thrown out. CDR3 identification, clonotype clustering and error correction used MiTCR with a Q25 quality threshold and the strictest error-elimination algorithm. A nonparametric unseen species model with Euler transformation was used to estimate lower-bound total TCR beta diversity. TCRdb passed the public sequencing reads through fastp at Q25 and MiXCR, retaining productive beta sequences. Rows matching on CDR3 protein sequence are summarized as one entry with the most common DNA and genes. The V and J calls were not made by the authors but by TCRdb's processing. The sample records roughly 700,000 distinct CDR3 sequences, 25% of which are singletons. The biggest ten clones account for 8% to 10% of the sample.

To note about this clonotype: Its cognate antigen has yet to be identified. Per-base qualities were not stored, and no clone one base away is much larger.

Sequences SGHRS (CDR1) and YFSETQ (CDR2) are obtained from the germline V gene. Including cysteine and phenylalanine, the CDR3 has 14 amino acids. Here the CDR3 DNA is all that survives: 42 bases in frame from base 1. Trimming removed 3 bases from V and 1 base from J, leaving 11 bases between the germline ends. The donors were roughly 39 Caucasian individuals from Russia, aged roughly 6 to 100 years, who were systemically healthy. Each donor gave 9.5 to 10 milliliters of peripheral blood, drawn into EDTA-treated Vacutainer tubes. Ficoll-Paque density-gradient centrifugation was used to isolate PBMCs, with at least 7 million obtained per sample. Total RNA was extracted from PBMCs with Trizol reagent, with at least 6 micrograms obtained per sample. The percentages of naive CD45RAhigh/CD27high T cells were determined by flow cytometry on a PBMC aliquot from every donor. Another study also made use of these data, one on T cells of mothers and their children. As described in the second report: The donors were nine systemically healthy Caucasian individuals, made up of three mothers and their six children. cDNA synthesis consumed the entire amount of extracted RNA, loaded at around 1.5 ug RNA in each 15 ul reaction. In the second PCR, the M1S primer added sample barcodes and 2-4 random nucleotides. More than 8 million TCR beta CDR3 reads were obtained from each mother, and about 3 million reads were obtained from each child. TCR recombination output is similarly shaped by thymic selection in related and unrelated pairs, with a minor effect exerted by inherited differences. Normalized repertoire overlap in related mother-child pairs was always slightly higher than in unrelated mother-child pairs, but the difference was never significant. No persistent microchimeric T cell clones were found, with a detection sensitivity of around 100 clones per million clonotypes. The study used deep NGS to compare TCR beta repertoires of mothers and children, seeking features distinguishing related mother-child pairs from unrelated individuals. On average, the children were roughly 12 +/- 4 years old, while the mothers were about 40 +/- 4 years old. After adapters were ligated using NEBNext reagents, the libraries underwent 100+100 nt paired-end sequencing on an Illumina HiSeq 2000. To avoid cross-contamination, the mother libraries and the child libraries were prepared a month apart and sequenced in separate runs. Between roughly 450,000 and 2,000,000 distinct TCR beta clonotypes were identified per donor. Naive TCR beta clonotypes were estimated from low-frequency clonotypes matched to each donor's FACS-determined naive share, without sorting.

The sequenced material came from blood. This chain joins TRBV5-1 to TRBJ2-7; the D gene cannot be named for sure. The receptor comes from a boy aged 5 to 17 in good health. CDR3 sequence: CASSYIQGSYEQYF. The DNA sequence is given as TGCGCCAGCAGCTATATACAAGGGTCCTACGAGCAGTACTTC.